This passage covers 25 T cell receptor beta chains from one sample sequenced in a study of T cell responses to AZD1222 COVID-19 vaccine. Here immunoSEQ multiplex PCR was the method, and the copy in TCRdb shows in-frame clones only, minus some. The sample yields more than 150,000 clones, about 94% seen once. This sample comprised peripheral blood, obtained on day 0 of AZD1222 vaccination. Receptors originate from an adult in good health.

The rearrangement joins TRBV18 to TRBJ1-4; 7 bases are shared with TRBD1. CDR1 KGHSH and CDR2 LQKENI come from the germline V gene. The ends lost 3 bases at V and 5 bases at J; junction bases unmatched: 24. The CDR3 length is 21 residues. This CDR3 reads CASSPLPRQGAKIGGNEKLFF. CDR3 DNA: TGTGCCAGCTCACCCTTACCCCGACAGGGCGCGAAAATCGGGGGAAATGAAAAACTGTTTTTT.

This clone has just one count. V gene TRBV29-1 combines with J gene TRBJ2-1; a possible D gene is TRBD2 (6 bases). Between the trimmed V and J ends, which lost 4 bases and 6 bases, there was a span of 13 bases. Germline CDR1 reads SQVTM; CDR2 reads ANQGSEA. The length of the CDR3 is 13 residues. In DNA, the CDR3 is TGCAGCGTTGGAGCAATGGGAGGCAATGAGCAGTTCTTC. Its translation is CSVGAMGGNEQFF.

The chain has TRBV5-1 and TRBJ1-1; D gene ambiguous. CDR3 length: 14 residues. V shed 5 bases and J shed 8 bases, with 19 bases lying between them. Germline lookup yields CDR1 SGHRS and CDR2 YFSETQ. CDR3 residues: CASSFSLGGREAFF. The CDR3, as DNA: TGCGCCAGCAGTTTTTCCCTCGGAGGCCGGGAAGCTTTCTTT. Full variable domain (missing parts from reference TRBV5-1 and TRBJ1-1): KAGVTQTPRYLIKTRGQQVTLSCSPISGHRSVSWYQQTPGQGLQFLFEYFSETQRNKGNFPGRFSGRQFSNSRSEMNVSTLELGDSALYLCASSFSLGGREAFFGQGTRLTVV.

The chain links TRBV4-1 to TRBJ2-2; 8 positions match TRBD2. Germline values: CDR1 MGHRA, CDR2 YSYEKL. The CDR3 length is 15 residues. The J segment lost 7 bases and the V segment lost 5 bases, leaving 9 bases of the junction unmatched. CDR3 nucleotide sequence: TGCGCCAGCAGCACCGGGGGGGGAACTGGCGGGGAGCTGTTTTTT. This sequence encodes CASSTGGGTGGELFF.

The chain combines TRBV6-5 with TRBJ1-1; D might be TRBD1 (5 bases). There are 13 residues in the CDR3. V shed 8 bases and J shed 4 bases, with 14 bases lying between them. Per the germline V gene, CDR1 is MNHEY and CDR2 is SVGAGI. The CDR3 nucleotides are TGTGCCAGCGTTACTGAGGGGCTCACTGAAGCTTTCTTT. Translating gives CASVTEGLTEAFF.

This chain connects TRBV9 to TRBJ1-6; possible D gene TRBD1, 6 bases. The V end was cut by 0 bases, the J end by 0 bases, with 10 bases between. Germline V lookup: CDR1 SGDLS, CDR2 YYNGEE. The CDR3 loop spans 17 amino acids. The CDR3, as DNA: TGTGCCAGCAGCGTAGGAACAGGGAGCTCCTATAATTCACCCCTCCACTTT. Its protein product is CASSVGTGSSYNSPLHF.

The chain couples TRBV27 to TRBJ2-1; D may be TRBD2 (6 bases). Trimming removed 3 bases at V and 7 bases at J, with 13 bases between. From germline, CDR1 is MNHEY and CDR2 SMNVEV (reference sequence). CDR3 length: 14 amino acids. As DNA, the CDR3 is TGTGCCAGCAGTTTTACGGGAGAGGCGAATGAGCAGTTCTTC. Translating gives CASSFTGEANEQFF.

The chain couples TRBV19 to TRBJ2-1; possible D gene TRBD2, 6 bases. This CDR3 has 15 amino acids. Germline V gene data show CDR1 as LNHDA and CDR2 as SQIVND (reference sequence). Trimming pared 3 bases from V and 12 bases from J, leaving 21 bases between. The CDR3 protein is CASSIGGDPGVSQFF. CDR3 coding DNA: TGTGCCAGTAGTATTGGCGGGGACCCCGGGGTCTCGCAGTTCTTC.

The count of this clone is one. The V and J genes are TRBV5-1 and TRBJ2-6; 7 positions match TRBD1. The CDR3 covers 18 residues. V lost 5 bases, J lost 0 bases, and 11 bases stayed unmatched. The germline V gene encodes CDR1 SGHRS and CDR2 YFSETQ. The CDR3 here is CASRSRGTDHSGANVLTF. The CDR3 DNA follows: TGCGCCAGCAGATCGAGAGGGACAGACCACTCTGGGGCCAACGTCCTGACTTTC.

The gene calls are TRBV3-1 (or the pseudogene TRBV3-2) and TRBJ2-2, with TRBD2 matching 9 bases. V was clipped by 1 base and J by 0 bases; unmatched bases: 0. There are 16 residues in the CDR3. Germline V gene data show CDR1 as LGHDT and CDR2 as YNNKEL (reference sequence). The CDR3 sequence: CASSQGLAANTGELFF. The CDR3, as DNA: TGTGCCAGCAGCCAAGGACTAGCGGCGAACACCGGGGAGCTGTTTTTT.

V is TRBV7-2 and J is TRBJ2-2; 8 nucleotides match TRBD1. This CDR3 comprises 16 residues. Germline-derived CDR1 and CDR2 are SGHTA and FQGNSA. Unmatched junction bases numbered 11, after V lost 5 bases and J lost 6 bases. CDR3 bases: TGTGCCAGCAGCCCTAGACAGGGGATGGGCGCCGGGGAGCTGTTTTTT. It encodes CASSPRQGMGAGELFF.

CDR3 sequence: CASAFGGSSYNEQFF. The CDR3 nucleotides read TGTGCCAGCGCCTTCGGGGGCAGCTCCTACAATGAGCAGTTCTTC. The chain links TRBV6-5 to TRBJ2-1; D might be TRBD1 or TRBD2, each matching 6 bases. The CDR3 is 15 residues long. V was shortened by 8 bases and J by 0 bases, with 14 bases between the two germline ends. Germline V gene data show CDR1 as MNHEY and CDR2 as SVGAGI.

This clone was detected only once. The rearrangement uses TRBV5-1 and TRBJ1-5; TRBD1 matches at 8 bases. The CDR3 sequence is 15 residues long. V shed 0 bases and J 4 bases; nucleotides not matched to a gene: 3. CDR1 is SGHRS and CDR2 is YFSETQ in the germline V gene. The CDR3 DNA follows: TGCGCCAGCAGCTTGGGGGACAGGCCGAATCAGCCCCAGCATTTT. Its protein is CASSLGDRPNQPQHF. Drawing the rest from reference TRBV5-1 and TRBJ1-5, the complete variable domain is KAGVTQTPRYLIKTRGQQVTLSCSPISGHRSVSWYQQTPGQGLQFLFEYFSETQRNKGNFPGRFSGRQFSNSRSEMNVSTLELGDSALYLCASSLGDRPNQPQHFGDGTRLSIL.

The chain carries TRBV27 and TRBJ1-5; D gene uncertain. The CDR3 consists of 13 residues. CDR1 and CDR2 (germline): MNHEY, SMNVEV (reference sequence). The germline V and J ends were trimmed by 10 bases and 4 bases, with 14 bases remaining between them. As DNA, the CDR3 is TGTGCCACCCAGGAAACAGCTAATCAGCCCCAGCATTTT. Translation gives CATQETANQPQHF.

The J gene is TRBJ2-6, the V gene TRBV9, with D tentatively TRBD2 (6 bases). Germline-derived CDR1 and CDR2 are SGDLS and YYNGEE. The V end was cut by 2 bases, the J end by 2 bases, with 14 bases between. The CDR3 spans 17 residues. The CDR3 DNA reads as TGTGCCAGCAGCGTGGGCGGGACGGCGACTGGGGCCAACGTCCTGACTTTC. It translates to CASSVGGTATGANVLTF.

The V gene is TRBV19, the J gene TRBJ2-7; TRBD1 agrees at 12 bases. The CDR3 totals 13 residues. J gave up 7 bases and V 8 bases, and 6 bases lay outside the gene matches. The germline CDR1 and CDR2 sequences are LNHDA and SQIVND (reference sequence). CDR3: CASSGTGGSEQYF. DNA for the CDR3: TGTGCCAGTTCCGGGACAGGGGGCAGTGAGCAGTACTTC. Looking up the rest from reference TRBV19 and TRBJ2-7 gives the full variable domain: DGGITQSPKYLFRKEGQNVTLSCEQNLNHDAMYWYRQDPGQGLRLIYYSQIVNDFQKGDIAEGYSVSREKKESFPLTVTSAQKNPTAFYLCASSGTGGSEQYFGPGTRLTVT.

The CDR3: CASSLKQGTTEAFF. CDR3 bases: TGTGCCAGCAGCTTAAAGCAGGGGACCACTGAAGCTTTCTTT. The genes are TRBV11-2 and TRBJ1-1; possible D gene TRBD1, 6 bases. Germline CDR1 and CDR2: SGHAT and FQNNGV. V lost 2 bases to trimming and J lost 4 bases, with 11 bases between them. CDR3 length: 14 amino acids.

The chain couples TRBV28 to TRBJ1-1; maybe TRBD1 (5 bases). V was shortened by 5 bases and J by 0 bases, with 22 bases between the two germline ends. Germline CDR1 reads MDHEN; CDR2 reads SYDVKM. CDR3 length equals 18 residues. The CDR3 spells CASSPPPGTAVLNTEAFF. The CDR3, as DNA: TGTGCCAGCAGTCCTCCCCCCGGGACCGCAGTTTTGAACACTGAAGCTTTCTTT. Full variable domain (rest looked up from reference TRBV28 and TRBJ1-1): DVKVTQSSRYLVKRTGEKVFLECVQDMDHENMFWYRQDPGLGLRLIYFSYDVKMKEKGDIPEGYSVSREKKERFSLILESASTNQTSMYLCASSPPPGTAVLNTEAFFGQGTRLTVV.

The rearrangement uses TRBV28 and TRBJ2-1; a possible D gene is TRBD2 (5 bases). V was trimmed by 3 bases and J by 7 bases, leaving 13 bases between them. Germline V gene data show CDR1 as MDHEN and CDR2 as SYDVKM. This CDR3 comprises 14 residues. The CDR3 loop is CASSFLVGLNEQFF. CDR3 nucleotide sequence: TGTGCCAGCAGTTTTCTGGTCGGACTTAATGAGCAGTTCTTC. The full variable domain, its missing parts supplied by reference TRBV28 and TRBJ2-1, is DVKVTQSSRYLVKRTGEKVFLECVQDMDHENMFWYRQDPGLGLRLIYFSYDVKMKEKGDIPEGYSVSREKKERFSLILESASTNQTSMYLCASSFLVGLNEQFFGPGTRLTVL.

In the case of this clone: The same CDR3 is also encoded by other DNA sequences in this sample. V and J are TRBV19 and TRBJ1-5, with no clear D. Trimming stripped 6 bases from V and 2 bases from J, with 11 bases between. Looked up from germline, CDR1 is LNHDA and CDR2 is SQIVND (reference sequence). This CDR3 is built from 14 residues. The CDR3 DNA is TGTGCCAGTAGCAGACCCCCGGGCAATCAGCCCCAGCATTTT. This sequence encodes CASSRPPGNQPQHF.

This clone was observed once. CDR3 DNA: TGTGCCAGCTCACTACTGAGGGACAGGTACCAAGAGACCCAGTACTTC. Translating it yields CASSLLRDRYQETQYF. This rearrangement joins TRBV18 to TRBJ2-5; 8 positions agree with TRBD1. Germline CDR1 reads KGHSH; CDR2 reads LQKENI. The CDR3 runs to 16 residues. Trimming took 4 bases from V and 0 from J; bases not matched to a gene: 7.

This clone has just one count. The chain has TRBV19 and TRBJ1-2; 8 bases match TRBD1. The CDR3 runs to 14 residues. The germline CDR1 and CDR2 sequences are LNHDA and SQIVND (reference sequence). Trimming cost V 5 bases and J 4 bases; bases outside gene matches: 6. For the CDR3, the DNA is TGTGCCAGTAGTCTTGGGACAGGAGGCTATGGCTACACCTTC. It codes for CASSLGTGGYGYTF. The entire variable domain, with the rest obtained from reference TRBV19 and TRBJ1-2, is as follows: DGGITQSPKYLFRKEGQNVTLSCEQNLNHDAMYWYRQDPGQGLRLIYYSQIVNDFQKGDIAEGYSVSREKKESFPLTVTSAQKNPTAFYLCASSLGTGGYGYTFGSGTRLTVV.

The chain recombines TRBV5-1 with TRBJ1-2; 8 bases are shared with TRBD1. CDR3 length: 14 residues. V shed 4 bases and J 2 bases; nucleotides not matched to a gene: 4. Germline CDR1 is SGHRS and CDR2 is YFSETQ. CDR3 DNA sequence: TGCGCCAGCAGCGGAGGACAGGGAAACTATGGCTACACCTTC. Encoded protein: CASSGGQGNYGYTF.

This chain connects TRBV21-1 to TRBJ1-4. TRBV21-1 has pseudogene status. CDR3 length: 16 amino acids. CDR3 nucleotides: TGTGCCAGCAGCAAATCGGGCCGACGGGTGAGGGAAAAACTGTTTTTT. Its protein is CASSKSGRRVREKLFF.

V gene TRBV6-5 combines with J gene TRBJ1-1; D is uncertain. The CDR3 has 14 residues. Germline V gives CDR1 MNHEY, CDR2 SVGAGI. V gave up 1 base and J gave up 3 bases, with 9 bases separating them. In DNA, the CDR3 is TGTGCCAGCAGTTACTTACTGGCGGACACTGAAGCTTTCTTT. This sequence encodes CASSYLLADTEAFF.